This T cell receptor (beta chain) was retrieved from a study of early T cells in non-severe SARS-CoV-2 infection. As for the study in general: Chains were unpaired, as sequencing was done on bulk RNA from unsorted whole blood.

V lost 4 bases and J lost 7, with 13 bases in between. Looked up from germline, CDR1 is SQVTM and CDR2 is ANQGSEA. This CDR3 has 13 residues. The protocol attached unique molecular identifiers to individual cDNA molecules. TCRdb reprocessed the 5' RACE reads with MiXCR, giving one entry per CDR3 protein. The sample has 70,000 to 85,000 distinct CDR3 sequences, 9.5% to 13% seen once. This clonotype was observed a handful of times. Its antigen is unidentified. Study findings and constraints: Anti-spike CD8 responses were favored by VDJdb matching, which missed private and CD4 specificities.

What was sequenced was whole blood. This TCR was recovered from an adult who was a healthcare worker with PCR-confirmed SARS-CoV-2 infection or an uninfected control (not recorded which). The chain combines TRBV29-1 with TRBJ1-4; TRBD1 is a possible D gene (6 bases). CDR3 region: CSVAPGGGEKLFF. In nucleotides, the CDR3 is TGCAGCGTTGCACCCGGGGGCGGTGAAAAACTGTTTTTT. Variable domain in full (rest from reference TRBV29-1 and TRBJ1-4): SAVISQKPSRDICQRGTSLTIQCQVDSQVTMMFWYRQQPGQSLTLIATANQGSEATYESGFVIDKFPISRPNLTFSTLTVSNMSPEDSSIYLCSVAPGGGEKLFFGSGTQLSVL.